The next 27 T cell receptor beta chains were all read from a single sample in a study of cytomegalovirus exposure and HLA in healthy donors. 60 Vbeta and 13 Jbeta primers were used in PCR. TCRdb keeps only in-frame clones here, not all; method: immunoSEQ multiplex PCR. Seen in this sample are around 140,000 clones; the ten most common clones hold 0.85% to 1%. Sequencing used PBMCs. The receptors stem from a male donor in good health and CMV-seronegative.

V is TRBV9 and J is TRBJ1-3; 8 positions match TRBD1. V shed 4 bases, J shed 0 bases, and the junction held 3 bases outside the gene matches. Germline V gene lookup returns CDR1 SGDLS and CDR2 YYNGEE. The CDR3 covers 15 residues. The CDR3 bases are TGTGCCAGCAGCCCCGGGACAGGCTCTGGAAACACCATATATTTT. This sequence encodes CASSPGTGSGNTIYF.

This chain uses TRBV6-6 with TRBJ2-1; TRBD2 matches at 10 bases. After removal of 6 bases from V and 10 bases from J, the junction contained 3 bases not matched to a gene. The CDR3 is 12 amino acids. Germline-derived CDR1 and CDR2 are MNHNY and SVGAGI (reference sequence). Here the CDR3 DNA reads TGTGCCAGCAGCCTAGCGGGAGTCGAGCAGTTCTTC. Translation gives CASSLAGVEQFF.

The CDR3 here is CASSLVGGKETQYF. CDR3 DNA: TGTGCCAGCAGCTTGGTCGGGGGGAAAGAGACCCAGTACTTC. The chain links TRBV5-4 to TRBJ2-5; 7 bases are a match to TRBD2. There are 14 residues in the CDR3. The V gene's germline CDR1 is SGHNT and CDR2 YYREEE (reference sequence). V dropped 0 bases and J dropped 3; count of bases not matched to a gene: 2. Filled out from reference TRBV5-4 and TRBJ2-5, the complete variable domain reads ETGVTQSPTHLIKTRGQQVTLRCSSQSGHNTVSWYQQALGQGPQFIFQYYREEENGRGNFPPRFSGLQFPNYSSELNVNALELDDSALYLCASSLVGGKETQYFGPGTRLLVL.

This chain joins TRBV7-3 and TRBJ2-2; tentative D call: TRBD1 (6 bases). CDR1 is SGHTA and CDR2 is FQGTGA in the germline V gene. CDR3 length equals 14 residues. Trimming pared 3 bases from V and 8 bases from J, leaving 13 bases between. The CDR3 region is CASSLLGAAGELFF. CDR3 sequence (DNA): TGTGCCAGCAGCTTGTTGGGGGCTGCGGGGGAGCTGTTTTTT.

The rearrangement links TRBV5-4 to TRBJ2-7, with D unresolved. Trimming pared 1 base from V and 0 bases from J, leaving 5 bases between. CDR1 and CDR2 from the germline V gene are SGHNT and YYREEE (reference sequence). CDR3 length: 13 residues. As DNA, the CDR3 is TGTGCCAGCAGCTTGATCAGCTCCTACGAGCAGTACTTC. Encoded protein: CASSLISSYEQYF.

The chain combines TRBV5-4 with TRBJ2-7; TRBD2 agrees at 13 bases. This CDR3 spans 16 amino acids. From germline, CDR1 is SGHNT and CDR2 YYREEE (reference sequence). V was clipped by 4 bases and J by 2 bases; unmatched bases: 6. This CDR3 is CASSRGTSGAPYEQYF. CDR3 in DNA: TGTGCCAGCAGCCGTGGGACTAGCGGGGCCCCCTACGAGCAGTACTTC.

This sequence joins TRBV7-9 and TRBJ1-2; D uncertain. The CDR3 is made up of 13 amino acids. The V gene's germline CDR1 is SEHNR and CDR2 FQNEAQ (reference sequence). With 1 base removed from V and 6 bases from J, the gap between germline ends came to 9 bases. The DNA of the CDR3 is TGTGCCAGCAGCTTAGAACAGCTCAATGGCTACACCTTC. The encoded protein is CASSLEQLNGYTF.

The chain employs TRBV14 and TRBJ1-1, with a weak D call TRBD1 (5 bases). The length of the CDR3 is 18 residues. The germline gives CDR1 SGHDN, CDR2 FVKESK. With 3 bases removed from V and 3 bases from J, the gap between germline ends came to 23 bases. The CDR3 DNA sequence: TGTGCCAGCAGCCACGCTGCAGGGAATTATACTCGGTACACTGAAGCTTTCTTT. Translation: CASSHAAGNYTRYTEAFF.

The V and J genes are TRBV7-9 and TRBJ2-5; no clear D gene. Trimming removed 1 base from V and 5 bases from J, with 11 bases in between. The germline V gene encodes CDR1 SEHNR and CDR2 FQNEAQ (reference sequence). This CDR3 has 14 amino acids. The CDR3 DNA sequence: TGTGCCAGCAGCTTAGATCTAGTTGCGGAGACCCAGTACTTC. It codes for CASSLDLVAETQYF.

The chain links TRBV7-9 to TRBJ2-7, with 8 bases aligning to TRBD1. From germline, CDR1 is SEHNR and CDR2 FQNEAQ (reference sequence). V was pared by 6 bases and J by 3 bases, with 4 bases of the junction left unmatched. The CDR3 has 13 amino acids. CDR3: CASRTGQDYEQYF. The CDR3 DNA reads TGTGCCAGCAGAACGGGACAGGACTACGAGCAGTACTTC.

The rearrangement links TRBV18 to TRBJ1-5, with 10 bases that match TRBD1. Germline V gene data show CDR1 as KGHSH and CDR2 as LQKENI. The trim removed 4 bases at V and 1 base at J, leaving 1 base unmatched. The CDR3 covers 15 residues. The DNA of the CDR3 is TGTGCCAGCTCACTGGGACAGGGGAGCAATCAGCCCCAGCATTTT. This encodes CASSLGQGSNQPQHF.

This chain connects TRBV13 to TRBJ1-2, with D possibly matching TRBD1 (6 bases). V dropped 10 bases and J dropped 4 bases, with 25 bases sitting between them. CDR1 and CDR2 from the germline V gene are PRHDT and FYEKMQ (reference sequence). The CDR3 runs to 16 residues. CDR3 sequence (DNA): TGTGCCACCCTAGAACAAATTAGATTGGGGGCCTATGGCTACACCTTC. This translates into CATLEQIRLGAYGYTF. Based on the CDR3 plus reference TRBV13 and TRBJ1-2, the full variable domain is AAGVIQSPRHLIKEKRETATLKCYPIPRHDTVYWYQQGPGQDPQFLISFYEKMQSDKGSIPDRFSAQQFSDYHSELNMSSLELGDSALYFCATLEQIRLGAYGYTFGSGTRLTVV.

V usage is TRBV6-1 and J usage is TRBJ2-5; 8 nucleotides agree with TRBD2. Germline CDR1 MNHNS, CDR2 SASEGT. This CDR3 contains 17 residues. V was pared by 0 bases and J by 6 bases, with 12 bases of the junction left unmatched. The CDR3 loop is CASSEARGGSGRKTQYF. The CDR3, as DNA: TGTGCCAGCAGTGAAGCCCGGGGAGGGAGCGGGAGAAAGACCCAGTACTTC.

The genes are TRBV4-2 and TRBJ1-5; D possibly corresponds to TRBD1 (5 bases). The germline CDR1 and CDR2 sequences are LGHNA and YNFKEQ. CDR3 size: 17 residues. The V end was cut by 0 bases, the J end by 0 bases, with 12 bases between. CDR3 in DNA: TGTGCCAGCAGCCAAGATATTACAGGCCTTAGCAATCAGCCCCAGCATTTT. Translated: CASSQDITGLSNQPQHF.

V usage is TRBV6-5 and J usage is TRBJ1-2, with D unresolved. CDR1 is MNHEY and CDR2 is SVGAGI in the germline V gene. V lost 4 bases to trimming and J lost 1 base, with 16 bases between them. The CDR3 is 16 residues long. CDR3 coding DNA: TGTGCCAGCAGTTCTCCTTTCGGAGGGAGTAACTATGGCTACACCTTC. The encoded protein is CASSSPFGGSNYGYTF.

The V gene is TRBV13, the J gene TRBJ1-1; 7 nucleotides line up with TRBD1. The CDR3 extends over 14 amino acids. Germline lookup yields CDR1 PRHDT and CDR2 FYEKMQ (reference sequence). Losses at the gene ends were 5 bases for V and 0 bases for J; bases not matched to a gene: 3. The CDR3 loop reads CASSPGQLNTEAFF. The CDR3 DNA is TGTGCCAGCAGCCCGGGACAGTTGAACACTGAAGCTTTCTTT. Variable domain in full (rest from reference TRBV13 and TRBJ1-1): AAGVIQSPRHLIKEKRETATLKCYPIPRHDTVYWYQQGPGQDPQFLISFYEKMQSDKGSIPDRFSAQQFSDYHSELNMSSLELGDSALYFCASSPGQLNTEAFFGQGTRLTVV.

The chain uses TRBV6-6 and TRBJ1-2; TRBD1 matches 12 bases. Trimming removed 6 bases from V and 1 base from J; junction bases left unmatched: 6. Germline CDR1 reads MNHNY; CDR2 reads SVGAGI (reference sequence). The CDR3 runs to 16 residues. The CDR3 bases are TGTGCCAGCAGATTGGGACAGGGGGCAGTTAACTATGGCTACACCTTC. Amino acid sequence: CASRLGQGAVNYGYTF.

The rearrangement joins TRBV5-6 to TRBJ2-5; 8 bases are a match to TRBD2. The germline CDR1 and CDR2 sequences are SGHDT and YYEEEE. This CDR3 spans 17 amino acids. V lost 1 base, J lost 9 bases, and 17 bases stayed unmatched. The CDR3 sequence is CASSLRFGTQRERSQYF. The DNA of the CDR3 is TGTGCCAGCAGCTTGAGGTTCGGGACTCAGCGGGAGAGGTCCCAGTACTTC.

The chain carries TRBV9 and TRBJ2-7, with TRBD1 identical over 8 bases. Germline CDR1 reads SGDLS; CDR2 reads YYNGEE. The CDR3 is 13 amino acids. J was trimmed by 7 bases and V by 4 bases; bases with no gene match: 7. This chain's CDR3 is CASSPTTGVEQYF. In nucleotides, the CDR3 is TGTGCCAGCAGCCCGACGACAGGGGTAGAGCAGTACTTC. Supplemented by reference TRBV9 and TRBJ2-7, the full variable domain reads DSGVTQTPKHLITATGQRVTLRCSPRSGDLSVYWYQQSLDQGLQFLIQYYNGEERAKGNILERFSAQQFPDLHSELNLSSLELGDSALYFCASSPTTGVEQYFGPGTRLTVT.

V gene TRBV13 combines with J gene TRBJ2-1, with 7 bases that match TRBD1. The germline gives CDR1 PRHDT, CDR2 FYEKMQ (reference sequence). The CDR3 is 15 residues long. Trimming took 5 bases from V and 1 from J; bases not matched to a gene: 5. CDR3 in amino acids: CASSTPGQSYNEQFF. In DNA, the CDR3 is TGTGCCAGCAGCACGCCGGGACAGTCCTACAATGAGCAGTTCTTC.

The genes are TRBV10-3 and TRBJ1-2, with D uncertain. Deletions cut 6 bases from V and 2 bases from J, with 25 bases between. Germline CDR1 ENHRY, CDR2 SYGVKD. The CDR3 is 18 residues long. In DNA, the CDR3 is TGTGCCATCAGCATGACGGGGTTTTGGCAGGAGACCAACTATGGCTACACCTTC. Residues: CAISMTGFWQETNYGYTF.

This sequence joins TRBV19 and TRBJ1-2, with D perhaps matching TRBD1 (6 bases). The CDR3 runs 15 residues. Trimming pared 7 bases from V and 4 bases from J, leaving 19 bases between. The germline gives CDR1 LNHDA, CDR2 SQIVND (reference sequence). Written as DNA, the CDR3 is TGTGCCAGTACCAATGGGGGGGCGGCTCCCTATGGCTACACCTTC. Protein sequence: CASTNGGAAPYGYTF. Full variable domain (remainder filled in from reference TRBV19 and TRBJ1-2): DGGITQSPKYLFRKEGQNVTLSCEQNLNHDAMYWYRQDPGQGLRLIYYSQIVNDFQKGDIAEGYSVSREKKESFPLTVTSAQKNPTAFYLCASTNGGAAPYGYTFGSGTRLTVV.

This rearrangement joins TRBV28 to TRBJ1-5; maybe TRBD1 (5 bases). The CDR3 loop spans 15 amino acids. The ends were cut back, 7 bases at V and 1 base at J, with 14 bases in the middle. CDR1 is MDHEN and CDR2 is SYDVKM in the germline V gene. CDR3 amino acids: CASKVGGMSNQPQHF. CDR3 coding DNA: TGTGCCAGCAAAGTGGGGGGAATGAGCAATCAGCCCCAGCATTTT.

The V call is TRBV5-1, the J call TRBJ2-3; perhaps TRBD1 as D (6 bases). Germline V gene data show CDR1 as SGHRS and CDR2 as YFSETQ. CDR3 length: 14 amino acids. V lost 2 bases to trimming and J lost 4 bases, with 11 bases between them. CDR3 sequence: CASSLPRQADTQYF. Here the CDR3 DNA reads TGCGCCAGCAGCTTACCAAGACAGGCAGATACGCAGTATTTT.

The chain couples TRBV15 to TRBJ2-2; a weak D match, TRBD2 (7 bases). The CDR3 sequence is 15 residues long. Trimming took off 0 bases at V and 10 bases at J, with 15 bases between the two ends. Germline loops: CDR1 LNHNV, CDR2 YYDKDF (reference sequence). This CDR3 reads CATSRDFGGPVELFF. The CDR3 bases are TGTGCCACCAGCAGAGATTTCGGGGGGCCGGTGGAGCTGTTTTTT.

The V and J genes are TRBV6-1 and TRBJ2-1; 7 nucleotides match TRBD2. Germline lookup yields CDR1 MNHNS and CDR2 SASEGT. CDR3 length equals 13 residues. V was clipped by 7 bases and J by 15 bases; unmatched bases: 15. CDR3 coding DNA: TGTGCCAGCACCCCATCGCCCGGACTAGGCCCGTTCTTC. It codes for CASTPSPGLGPFF.

The rearrangement uses TRBV11-1 and TRBJ1-6; no definite D call. Germline CDR1 reads SGHAT; CDR2 reads FQDESV (reference sequence). CDR3 length: 13 residues. The V gene lost 5 bases and the J gene lost 6 bases, with 8 bases spanning the gap. The CDR3 nucleotides are TGTGCCAGCAGCCTAGGAGGTAATTCACCCCTCCACTTT. Its protein is CASSLGGNSPLHF.